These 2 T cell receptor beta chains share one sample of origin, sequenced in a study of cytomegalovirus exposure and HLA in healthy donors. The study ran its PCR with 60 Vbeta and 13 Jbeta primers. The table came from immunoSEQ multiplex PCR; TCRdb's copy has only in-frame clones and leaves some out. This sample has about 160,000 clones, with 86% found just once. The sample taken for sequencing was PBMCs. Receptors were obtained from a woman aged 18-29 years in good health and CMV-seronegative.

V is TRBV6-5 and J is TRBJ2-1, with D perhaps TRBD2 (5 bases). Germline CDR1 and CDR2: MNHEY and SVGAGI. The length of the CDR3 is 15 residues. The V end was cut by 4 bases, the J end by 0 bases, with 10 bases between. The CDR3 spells CASSLNDYSYNEQFF. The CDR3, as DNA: TGTGCCAGCAGTTTAAATGACTACTCCTACAATGAGCAGTTCTTC.

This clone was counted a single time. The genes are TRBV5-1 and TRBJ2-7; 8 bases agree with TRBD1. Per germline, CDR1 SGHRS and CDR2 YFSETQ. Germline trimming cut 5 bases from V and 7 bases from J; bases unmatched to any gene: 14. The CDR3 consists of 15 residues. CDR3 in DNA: TGCGCCAGCAGTCCGGGACAGGATCCAATCGGGGAGCAGTACTTC. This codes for CASSPGQDPIGEQYF.